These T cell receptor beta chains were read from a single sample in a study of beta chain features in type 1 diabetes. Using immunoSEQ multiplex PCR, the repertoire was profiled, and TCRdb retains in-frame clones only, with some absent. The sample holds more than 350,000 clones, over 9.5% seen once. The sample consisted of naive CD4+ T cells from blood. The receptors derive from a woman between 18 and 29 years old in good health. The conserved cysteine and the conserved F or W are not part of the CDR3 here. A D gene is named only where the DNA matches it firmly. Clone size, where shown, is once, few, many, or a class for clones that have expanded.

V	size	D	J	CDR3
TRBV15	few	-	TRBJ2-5	ATSRDRDRRETQY
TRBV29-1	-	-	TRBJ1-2	SVMGGWRGGYT
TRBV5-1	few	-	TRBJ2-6	ASSEGSGANVLT
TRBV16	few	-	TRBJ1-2	ASSQEQGGYGYT
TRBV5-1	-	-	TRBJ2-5	ASSSTTGAETQY
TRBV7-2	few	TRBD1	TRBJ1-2	ASSLGTAYGYT
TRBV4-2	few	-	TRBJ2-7	ASSQATGLDEQY
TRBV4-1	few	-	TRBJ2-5	ASSQVGLETQY
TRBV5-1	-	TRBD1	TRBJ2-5	ASSLVGGGETQY
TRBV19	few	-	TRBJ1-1	ASSIPGHRLEAF
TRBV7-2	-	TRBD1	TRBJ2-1	ASSSQGQGINEQF
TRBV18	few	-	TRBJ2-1	ASSQTSYNEQF
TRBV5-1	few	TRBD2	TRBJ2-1	ASRGSGTSGYNEQF
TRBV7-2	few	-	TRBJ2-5	ASSFTPASETQY
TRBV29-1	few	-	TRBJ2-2	SVAVGWSTGELF
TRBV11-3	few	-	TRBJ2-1	ASSSVDEQF
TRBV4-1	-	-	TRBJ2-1	ASSNAQGVSYNEQF
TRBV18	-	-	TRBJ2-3	ASSPGTLTDTQY
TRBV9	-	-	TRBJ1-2	ASSTSGGYGYT
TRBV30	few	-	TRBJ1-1	AWSVLGPAF
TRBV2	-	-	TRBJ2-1	ASDMDVFNEQF
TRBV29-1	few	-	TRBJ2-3	SVRRTSTDTQY
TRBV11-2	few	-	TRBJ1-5	ASSRALGGHQPQH
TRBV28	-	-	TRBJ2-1	ASRDVEGPHEQF
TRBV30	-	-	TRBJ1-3	AWSVSGGNTIY
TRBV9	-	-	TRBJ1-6	ASSVSPNSPLH
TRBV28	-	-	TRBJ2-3	ASTDGHETDTQY
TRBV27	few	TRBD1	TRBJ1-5	ASSSSGGGQPQH
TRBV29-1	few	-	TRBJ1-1	SVEQGTEAF
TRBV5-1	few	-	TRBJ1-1	ASSKHRAENTEAF
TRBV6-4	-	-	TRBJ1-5	ASSDRRESSNQPQH
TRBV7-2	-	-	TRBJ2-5	ASSYRTQETQY